This T cell receptor (beta chain) was recovered during a study of regulatory T cells in long-lasting Graves disease (dated by TCRdb to the early 2020s). In terms of the full investigation: To count as having persistent Graves' disease, a patient had to have received antithyroid drug treatment for over 5 years with TSH receptor autoantibodies remaining persistently positive. Persistent Graves' disease patients were compared with newly diagnosed Graves' disease patients by peripheral blood TCR sequencing and RNA sequencing. The study took place in China and was registered as a clinical trial. A total of roughly 35 samples underwent TCR sequencing: about 13 from persistent and roughly 20 from newly diagnosed Graves' disease patients. On average, persistent Graves' disease patients in the clinical cohort had been on antithyroid drugs for about 10.3 years. Study-level results and caveats: As a limitation, the authors acknowledged that the small sample size may reduce accuracy. Persistent disease showed preferential use of TRBV28, TRBJ1-2 and TRBJ2-5, whereas newly diagnosed disease favored TRBV20-1 and TRBJ2-1. Persistent Graves' disease patients showed lower TCR Shannon entropy and fewer highly expanded clones than newly diagnosed patients, suggesting clonal expansion. Because the primary lesion, thyroid tissue, could not be accessed, the study looked at peripheral blood alone. Sequencing and analysis were limited to the TCR beta chain. Patients with persistent disease shared more public clonotypes (approximately 2,500) than newly diagnosed patients did (around 1,000).

Libraries were made using multiplex PCR. Reads for this sample came from an Illumina HiSeq 4000. iRepertoire HTBI primers and Arm-PCR amplification of CDR3 regions were used to construct TCR beta libraries. Before sequencing, the PCR products underwent gel purification. In the original analysis: Gene usage analysis of CDR3 amino acid clonotypes relied on the 55 to 80 TRBV and about 15 TRBJ segments identified across samples. COPE and FqMerger were used to merge the filtered high-quality paired reads into contigs. BLAST was used to align contigs to IMGT TRBV, TRBD and TRBJ reference genes, and CDR3 was defined according to IMGT. Clonotypes above 0.1% frequency were classified as highly expanded clones. Shannon entropy was used to measure repertoire diversity, and the Gini coefficient was used to measure V-J evenness. A clonotype found in more than one individual was treated as public. TCRdb reworked the public reads: Q25 trimming with fastp, MiXCR clone assembly, productive beta chains retained. All rows with the same CDR3 protein become a single entry with the most common DNA and genes. The V and J calls here are based on TCRdb, not the publication. This sample gives over 350,000 distinct CDR3 sequences in total; less than 25% of them show up just once. The ten largest clones capture around 21% of the sample.

On this clonotype: The antigen it recognizes is unknown. No base quality information exists; no much larger clone differs at one position.

The meaning of the sample's time point label: persistent/refractory GD, antithyroid drugs over 5 years with positive TRAb. For both TCR sequencing and RNA sequencing, RNA was extracted from PBMCs using TRIzol. Graves' disease was diagnosed according to American Thyroid Association guidelines. The patients came from an endocrinology department in Xi'an, China. From each patient, roughly 9 milliliters of peripheral blood was collected into an EDTA anticoagulant tube. Ficoll Paque Plus density gradient separation was used to isolate PBMCs, and no further T cell sorting was done. An Agilent 2100 Bioanalyzer and agarose gel were used to check RNA quality, and a NanoDrop 2000 was used to measure RNA concentration. According to the germline V gene (reference sequence), CDR1 reads SGHKS and CDR2 reads YYEKEE. A distance of 17 bases separates the germline ends of V and J, which lose 4 bases and 9 bases respectively. From the cysteine through the phenylalanine, the CDR3 covers 14 amino acids. Kept here is only the CDR3 DNA, which spans 42 bases and is read in frame from base 1.

This sequence was found in a female donor with Graves disease. In this chain, TRBV5-5 is recombined with TRBJ2-1; the D segment could be TRBD1, given 6 matching bases. This sample comprised peripheral blood mononuclear cells (PBMCs), obtained when the disease was refractory, from a patient treated with antithyroid drugs. The CDR3 has the sequence CASSLTGSTREQFF. The sequence in DNA is TGTGCCAGCAGCCTTACAGGGTCGACTCGTGAGCAGTTCTTC.